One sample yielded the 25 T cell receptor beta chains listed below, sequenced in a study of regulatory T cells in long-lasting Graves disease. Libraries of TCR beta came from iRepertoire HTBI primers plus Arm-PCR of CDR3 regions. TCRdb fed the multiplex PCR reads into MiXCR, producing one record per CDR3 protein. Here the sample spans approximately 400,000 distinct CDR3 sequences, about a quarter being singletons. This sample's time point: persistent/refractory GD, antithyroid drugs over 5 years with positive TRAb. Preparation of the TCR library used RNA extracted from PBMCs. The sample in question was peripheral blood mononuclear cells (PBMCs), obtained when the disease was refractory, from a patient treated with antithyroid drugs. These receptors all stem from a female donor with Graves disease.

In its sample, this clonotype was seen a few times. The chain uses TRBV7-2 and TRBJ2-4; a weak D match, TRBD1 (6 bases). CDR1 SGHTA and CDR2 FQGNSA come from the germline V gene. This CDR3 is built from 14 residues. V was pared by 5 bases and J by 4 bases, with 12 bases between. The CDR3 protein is CASSRDIDKNIQYF. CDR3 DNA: TGTGCCAGCAGCCGGGACATCGATAAAAACATTCAGTACTTC.

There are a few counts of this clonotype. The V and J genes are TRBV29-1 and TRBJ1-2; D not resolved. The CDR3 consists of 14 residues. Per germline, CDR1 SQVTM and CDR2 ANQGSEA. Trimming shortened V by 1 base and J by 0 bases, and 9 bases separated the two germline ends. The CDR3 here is CSVEGRVTNYGYTF. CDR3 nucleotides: TGCAGCGTTGAAGGCCGGGTGACTAACTATGGCTACACCTTC.

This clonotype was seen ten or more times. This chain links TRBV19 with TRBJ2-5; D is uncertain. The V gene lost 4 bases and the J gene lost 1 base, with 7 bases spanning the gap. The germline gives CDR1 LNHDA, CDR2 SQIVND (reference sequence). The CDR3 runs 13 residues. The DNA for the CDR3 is TGTGCCAGTAGTACGGACGGCCAAGAGACCCAGTACTTC. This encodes CASSTDGQETQYF.

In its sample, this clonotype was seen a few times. The CDR3 loop is CASSPQSDTEAFF. The CDR3 DNA reads as TGTGCCAGCTCACCACAATCGGACACTGAAGCTTTCTTT. The J gene is TRBJ1-1, the V gene TRBV18; D gene ambiguous. The germline CDR1 and CDR2 sequences are KGHSH and LQKENI. V was pared by 1 base and J by 3 bases, with 6 bases between. The CDR3 runs to 13 residues.

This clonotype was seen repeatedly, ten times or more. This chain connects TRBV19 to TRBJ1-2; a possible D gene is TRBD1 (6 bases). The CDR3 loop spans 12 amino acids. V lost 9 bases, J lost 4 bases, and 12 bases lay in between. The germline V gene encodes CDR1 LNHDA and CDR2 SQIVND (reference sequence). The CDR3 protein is CASAGQIYGYTF. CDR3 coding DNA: TGTGCCAGCGCGGGACAAATCTATGGCTACACCTTC.

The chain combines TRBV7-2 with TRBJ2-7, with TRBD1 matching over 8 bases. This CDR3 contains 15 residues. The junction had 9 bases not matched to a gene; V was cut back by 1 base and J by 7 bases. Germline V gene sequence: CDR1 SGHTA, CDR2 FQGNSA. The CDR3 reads CASSLGLDRVGEQYF. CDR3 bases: TGTGCCAGCAGCTTAGGACTGGACAGGGTGGGTGAGCAGTACTTC.

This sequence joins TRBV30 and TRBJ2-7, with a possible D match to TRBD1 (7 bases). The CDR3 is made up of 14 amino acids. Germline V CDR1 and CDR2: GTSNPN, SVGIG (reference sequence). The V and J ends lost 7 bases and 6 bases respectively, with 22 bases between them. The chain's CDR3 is CASPPAEGAGEQYF. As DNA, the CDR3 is TGTGCCTCCCCCCCAGCGGAGGGGGCGGGCGAGCAGTACTTC.

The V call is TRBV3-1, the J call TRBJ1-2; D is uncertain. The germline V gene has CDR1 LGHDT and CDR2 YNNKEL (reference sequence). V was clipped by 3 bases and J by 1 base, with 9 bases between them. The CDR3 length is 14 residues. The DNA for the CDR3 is TGTGCCAGCAGCCATATCCAGAATAACTATGGCTACACCTTC. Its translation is CASSHIQNNYGYTF. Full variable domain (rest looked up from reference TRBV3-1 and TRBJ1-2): DTAVSQTPKYLVTQMGNDKSIKCEQNLGHDTMYWYKQDSKKFLKIMFSYNNKELIINETVPNRFSPKSPDKAHLNLHINSLELGDSAVYFCASSHIQNNYGYTFGSGTRLTVV.

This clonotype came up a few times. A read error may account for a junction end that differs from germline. CDR3 DNA sequence: TGTGCCGCCAGCAGTAGATACGGGACAGGGGATGAAAAACTGTTTTTT. This sequence encodes CAASSRYGTGDEKLFF. The chain is built from TRBV15 and TRBJ1-4, with TRBD1 identical over 10 bases. This CDR3 region has 16 residues. CDR1 is LNHNV, CDR2 YYDKDF, per germline (reference sequence).

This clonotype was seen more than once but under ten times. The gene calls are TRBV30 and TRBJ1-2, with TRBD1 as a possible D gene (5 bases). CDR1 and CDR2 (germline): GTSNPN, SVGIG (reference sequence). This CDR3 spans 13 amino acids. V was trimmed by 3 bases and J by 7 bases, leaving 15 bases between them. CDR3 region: CAWSSLPGGGYTF. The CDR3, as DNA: TGTGCCTGGAGCTCGCTCCCCGGGGGTGGCTACACCTTC. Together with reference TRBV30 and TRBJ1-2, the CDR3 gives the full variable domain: SQTIHQWPATLVQPVGSPLSLECTVEGTSNPNLYWYRQAAGRGLQLLFYSVGIGQISSEVPQNLSASRPQDRQFILSSKKLLLSDSGFYLCAWSSLPGGGYTFGSGTRLTVV.

The CDR3 here is CSARLAGGPRETQYF. CDR3 coding DNA: TGCAGTGCTCGACTAGCGGGAGGGCCGAGAGAGACCCAGTACTTC. V is TRBV20-1 and J is TRBJ2-5; 14 bases map to TRBD2. The V segment lost 5 bases and the J segment 4 bases; nucleotides outside the gene matches: 6. The germline V gene has CDR1 DFQATT and CDR2 SNEGSKA (reference sequence). CDR3 length: 15 residues.

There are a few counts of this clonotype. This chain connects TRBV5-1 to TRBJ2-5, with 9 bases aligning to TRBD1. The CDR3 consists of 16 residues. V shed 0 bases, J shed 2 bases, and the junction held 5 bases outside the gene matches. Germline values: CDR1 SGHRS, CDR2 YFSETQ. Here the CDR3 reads CASSLAGQGGQETQYF. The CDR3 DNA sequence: TGCGCCAGCAGCTTGGCGGGACAGGGAGGTCAAGAGACCCAGTACTTC.

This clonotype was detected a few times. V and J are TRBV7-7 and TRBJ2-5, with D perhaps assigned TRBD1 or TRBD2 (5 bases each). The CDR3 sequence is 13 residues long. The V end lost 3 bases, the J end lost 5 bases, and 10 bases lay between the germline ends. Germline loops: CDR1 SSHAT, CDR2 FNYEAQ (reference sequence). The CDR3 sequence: CASSFQGGETQYF. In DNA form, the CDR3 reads TGTGCCAGCAGCTTCCAGGGCGGGGAGACCCAGTACTTC.

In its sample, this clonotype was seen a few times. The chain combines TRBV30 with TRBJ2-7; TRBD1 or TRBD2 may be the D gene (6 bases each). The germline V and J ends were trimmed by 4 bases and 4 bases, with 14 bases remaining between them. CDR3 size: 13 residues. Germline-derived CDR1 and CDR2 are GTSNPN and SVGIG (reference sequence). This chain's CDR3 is CAWMTRRGYEQYF. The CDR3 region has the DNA TGTGCCTGGATGACTAGGAGGGGGTACGAGCAGTACTTC.

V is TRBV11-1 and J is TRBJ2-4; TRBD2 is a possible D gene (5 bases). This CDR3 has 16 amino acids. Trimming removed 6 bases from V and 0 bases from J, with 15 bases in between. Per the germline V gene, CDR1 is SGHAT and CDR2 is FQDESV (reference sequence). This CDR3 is CASSDERGLAKNIQYF. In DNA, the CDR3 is TGTGCCAGCAGTGACGAACGAGGACTAGCCAAAAACATTCAGTACTTC.

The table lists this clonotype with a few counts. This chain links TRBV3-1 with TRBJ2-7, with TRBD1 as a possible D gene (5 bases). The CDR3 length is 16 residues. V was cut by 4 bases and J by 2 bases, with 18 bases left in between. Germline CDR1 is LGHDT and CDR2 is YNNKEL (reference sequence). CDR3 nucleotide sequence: TGTGCCAGCAGCCGGAACTCAGGGTCCCTCCCCTACGAGCAGTACTTC. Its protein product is CASSRNSGSLPYEQYF.

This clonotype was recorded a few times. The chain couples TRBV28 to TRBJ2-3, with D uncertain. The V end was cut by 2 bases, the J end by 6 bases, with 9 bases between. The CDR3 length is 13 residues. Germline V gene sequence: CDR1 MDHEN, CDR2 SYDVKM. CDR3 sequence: CASSLPSWDTQYF. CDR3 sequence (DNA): TGTGCCAGCAGTTTACCCTCTTGGGATACGCAGTATTTT.

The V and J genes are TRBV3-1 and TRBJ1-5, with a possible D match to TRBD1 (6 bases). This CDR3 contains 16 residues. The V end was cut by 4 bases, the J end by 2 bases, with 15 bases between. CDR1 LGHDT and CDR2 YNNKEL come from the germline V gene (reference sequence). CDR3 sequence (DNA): TGTGCCAGCAGCCGCTCGGGGGGCTGGGGCAATCAGCCCCAGCATTTT. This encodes CASSRSGGWGNQPQHF.

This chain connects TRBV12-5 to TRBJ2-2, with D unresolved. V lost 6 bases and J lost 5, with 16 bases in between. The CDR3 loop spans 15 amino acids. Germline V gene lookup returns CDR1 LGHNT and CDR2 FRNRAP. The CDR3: CASGFQSRRTGELFF. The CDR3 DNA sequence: TGTGCTAGTGGATTCCAGAGTCGGCGGACCGGGGAGCTGTTTTTT.

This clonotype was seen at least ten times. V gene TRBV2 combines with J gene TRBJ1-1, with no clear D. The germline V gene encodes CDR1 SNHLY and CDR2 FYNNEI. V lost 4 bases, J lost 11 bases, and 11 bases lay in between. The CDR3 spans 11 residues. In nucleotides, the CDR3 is TGTGCCAGCAGTGGGTCTTTGGGGGCTTTCTTT. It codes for CASSGSLGAFF.

CDR3: CASSRDNLNTEAFF. CDR3 DNA: TGTGCCAGCAGTCGGGACAACCTGAACACTGAAGCTTTCTTT. This chain joins TRBV25-1 and TRBJ1-1, with D maybe TRBD1 (6 bases). The CDR3 spans 14 residues. V was clipped by 5 bases and J by 0 bases, with 10 bases between them. Germline V gene data show CDR1 as MGHDK and CDR2 as SYGVNS. Filled out from reference TRBV25-1 and TRBJ1-1, the complete variable domain reads EADIYQTPRYLVIGTGKKITLECSQTMGHDKMYWYQQDPGMELHLIHYSYGVNSTEKGDLSSESTVSRIRTEHFPLTLESARPSHTSQYLCASSRDNLNTEAFFGQGTRLTVV.

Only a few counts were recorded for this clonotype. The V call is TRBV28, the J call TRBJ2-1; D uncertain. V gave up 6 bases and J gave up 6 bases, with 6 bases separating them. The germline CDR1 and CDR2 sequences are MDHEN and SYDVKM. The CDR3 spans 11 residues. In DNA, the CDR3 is TGTGCCAGCAGCGGACCCAATGAGCAGTTCTTC. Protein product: CASSGPNEQFF.

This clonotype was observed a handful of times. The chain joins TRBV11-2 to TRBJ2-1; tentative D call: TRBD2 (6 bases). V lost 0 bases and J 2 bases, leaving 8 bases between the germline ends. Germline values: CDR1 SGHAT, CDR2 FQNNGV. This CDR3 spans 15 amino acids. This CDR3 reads CASSLERTTYNEQFF. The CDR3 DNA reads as TGTGCCAGCAGCTTAGAGAGGACTACCTACAATGAGCAGTTCTTC.

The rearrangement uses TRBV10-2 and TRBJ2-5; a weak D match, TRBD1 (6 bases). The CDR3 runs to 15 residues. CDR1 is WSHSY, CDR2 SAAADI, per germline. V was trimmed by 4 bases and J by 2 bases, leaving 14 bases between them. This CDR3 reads CASSGTGSRQETQYF. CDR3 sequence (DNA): TGCGCCAGCAGTGGAACAGGGAGTAGGCAAGAGACCCAGTACTTC.

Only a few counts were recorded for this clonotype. This CDR3 is CASSSGAVRSNQPQHF. In DNA, the CDR3 is TGTGCCAGCAGTTCCGGGGCAGTACGAAGCAATCAGCCCCAGCATTTT. The chain carries TRBV6-9 and TRBJ1-5; a possible D gene is TRBD1 (5 bases). Trimming cost V 4 bases and J 1 base, with 14 bases left between them. CDR1 MNHGY and CDR2 SVAAGI come from the germline V gene. This CDR3 is 16 amino acids long.